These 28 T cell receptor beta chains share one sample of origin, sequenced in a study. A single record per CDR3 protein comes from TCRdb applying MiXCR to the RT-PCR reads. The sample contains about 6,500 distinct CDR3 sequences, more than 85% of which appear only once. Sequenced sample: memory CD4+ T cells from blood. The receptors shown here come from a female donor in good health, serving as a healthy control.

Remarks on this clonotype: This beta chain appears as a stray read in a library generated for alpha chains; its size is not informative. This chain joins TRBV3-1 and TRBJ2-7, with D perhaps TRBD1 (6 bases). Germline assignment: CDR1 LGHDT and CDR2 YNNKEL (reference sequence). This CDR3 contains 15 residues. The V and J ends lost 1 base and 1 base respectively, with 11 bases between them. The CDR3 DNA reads TGTGCCAGCAGCCAAGGGCAGGGGTTATCCTACGAGCAGTACTTC. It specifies CASSQGQGLSYEQYF.

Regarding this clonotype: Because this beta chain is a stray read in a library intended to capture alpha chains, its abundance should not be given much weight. CDR3 residues: CASSLAQSTDTQYF. In DNA, the CDR3 is TGCGCCAGCAGCTTGGCCCAGAGCACAGATACGCAGTATTTT. The rearrangement links TRBV5-1 to TRBJ2-3; D unclear. The CDR3 spans 14 residues. The germline CDR1 and CDR2 sequences are SGHRS and YFSETQ. Trimming shortened V by 0 bases and J by 0 bases, and 5 bases separated the two germline ends. The variable domain in full, completed from reference TRBV5-1 and TRBJ2-3, reads KAGVTQTPRYLIKTRGQQVTLSCSPISGHRSVSWYQQTPGQGLQFLFEYFSETQRNKGNFPGRFSGRQFSNSRSEMNVSTLELGDSALYLCASSLAQSTDTQYFGPGTRLTVL.

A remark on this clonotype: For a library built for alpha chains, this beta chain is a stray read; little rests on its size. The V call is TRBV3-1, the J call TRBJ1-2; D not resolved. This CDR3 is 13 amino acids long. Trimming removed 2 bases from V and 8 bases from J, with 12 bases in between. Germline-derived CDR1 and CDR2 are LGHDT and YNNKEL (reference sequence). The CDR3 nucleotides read TGTGCCAGCAGCCAAAGCGGCGGGATAGGCTACACCTTC. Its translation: CASSQSGGIGYTF. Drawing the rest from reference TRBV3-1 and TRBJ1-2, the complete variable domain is DTAVSQTPKYLVTQMGNDKSIKCEQNLGHDTMYWYKQDSKKFLKIMFSYNNKELIINETVPNRFSPKSPDKAHLNLHINSLELGDSAVYFCASSQSGGIGYTFGSGTRLTVV.

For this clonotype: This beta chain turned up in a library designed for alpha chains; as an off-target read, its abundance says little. CDR3: CASSDTPGGVRVEQFF. CDR3 sequence (DNA): TGTGCCAGCAGTGACACGCCTGGGGGGGTACGAGTTGAGCAGTTCTTC. This chain uses TRBV6-4 with TRBJ2-1; the match to TRBD2 covers 7 bases. This CDR3 contains 16 residues. Per germline, CDR1 MRHNA and CDR2 SNTAGT. J was trimmed by 9 bases and V by 2 bases; bases with no gene match: 13.

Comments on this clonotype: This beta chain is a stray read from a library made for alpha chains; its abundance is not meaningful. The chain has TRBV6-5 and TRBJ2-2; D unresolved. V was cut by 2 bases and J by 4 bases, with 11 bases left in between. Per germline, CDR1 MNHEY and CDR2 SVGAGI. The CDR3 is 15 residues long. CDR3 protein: CASSYQAFATGELFF. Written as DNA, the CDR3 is TGTGCCAGCAGTTACCAGGCGTTCGCCACCGGGGAGCTGTTTTTT.

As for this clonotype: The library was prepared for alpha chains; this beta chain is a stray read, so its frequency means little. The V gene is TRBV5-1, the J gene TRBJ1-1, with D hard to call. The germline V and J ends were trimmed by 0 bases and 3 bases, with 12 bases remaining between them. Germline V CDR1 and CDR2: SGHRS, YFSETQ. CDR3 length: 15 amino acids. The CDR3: CASSLVSPGDTEAFF. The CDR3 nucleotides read TGCGCCAGCAGCTTGGTTTCCCCTGGGGACACTGAAGCTTTCTTT.

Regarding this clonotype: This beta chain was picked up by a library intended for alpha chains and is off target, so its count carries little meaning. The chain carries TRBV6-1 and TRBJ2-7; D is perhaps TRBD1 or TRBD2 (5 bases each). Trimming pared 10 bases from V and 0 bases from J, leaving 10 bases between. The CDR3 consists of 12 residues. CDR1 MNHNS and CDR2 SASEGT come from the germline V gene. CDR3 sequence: CATGTSSYEQYF. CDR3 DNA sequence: TGTGCCACAGGGACCAGCTCCTACGAGCAGTACTTC.

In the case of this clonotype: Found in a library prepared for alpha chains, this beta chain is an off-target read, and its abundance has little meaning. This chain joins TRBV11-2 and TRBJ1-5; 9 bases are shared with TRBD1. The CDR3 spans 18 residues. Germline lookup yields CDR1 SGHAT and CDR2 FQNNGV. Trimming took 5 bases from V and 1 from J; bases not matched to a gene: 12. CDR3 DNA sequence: TGTGCCAGCAGCCCCGGGACAGGGAGGCTTCCGAGCAATCAGCCCCAGCATTTT. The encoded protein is CASSPGTGRLPSNQPQHF.

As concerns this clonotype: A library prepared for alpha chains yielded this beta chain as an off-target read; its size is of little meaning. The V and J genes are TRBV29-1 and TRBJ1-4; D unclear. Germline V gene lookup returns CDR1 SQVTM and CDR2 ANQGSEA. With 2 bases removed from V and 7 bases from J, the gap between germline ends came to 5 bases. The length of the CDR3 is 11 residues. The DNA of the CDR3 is TGCAGCGTTGAAAGTAGTGAAAAACTGTTTTTT. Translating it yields CSVESSEKLFF.

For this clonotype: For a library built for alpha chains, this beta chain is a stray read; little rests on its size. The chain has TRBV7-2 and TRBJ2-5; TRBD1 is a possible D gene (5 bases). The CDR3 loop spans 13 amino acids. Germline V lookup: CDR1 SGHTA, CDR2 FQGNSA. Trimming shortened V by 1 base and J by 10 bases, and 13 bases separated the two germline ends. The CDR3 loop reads CASSLVGQGDQYF. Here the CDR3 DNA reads TGTGCCAGCAGCTTAGTGGGTCAAGGGGACCAGTACTTC.

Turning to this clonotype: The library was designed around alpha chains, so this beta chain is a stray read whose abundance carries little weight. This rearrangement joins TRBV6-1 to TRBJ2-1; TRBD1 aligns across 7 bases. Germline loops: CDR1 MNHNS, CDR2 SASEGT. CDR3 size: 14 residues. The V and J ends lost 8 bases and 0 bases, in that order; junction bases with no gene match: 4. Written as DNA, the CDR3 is TGTGCCAGCGCCCGGACAGGCTCCTACAATGAGCAGTTCTTC. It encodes CASARTGSYNEQFF.

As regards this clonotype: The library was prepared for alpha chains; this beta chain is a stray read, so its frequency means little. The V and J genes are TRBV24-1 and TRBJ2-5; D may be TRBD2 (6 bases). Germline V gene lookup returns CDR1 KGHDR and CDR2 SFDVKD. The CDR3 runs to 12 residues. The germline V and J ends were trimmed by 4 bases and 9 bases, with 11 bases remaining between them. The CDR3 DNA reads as TGTGCCACCAGTGAAGGCTGGGGGGCCCAGTACTTC. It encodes CATSEGWGAQYF.

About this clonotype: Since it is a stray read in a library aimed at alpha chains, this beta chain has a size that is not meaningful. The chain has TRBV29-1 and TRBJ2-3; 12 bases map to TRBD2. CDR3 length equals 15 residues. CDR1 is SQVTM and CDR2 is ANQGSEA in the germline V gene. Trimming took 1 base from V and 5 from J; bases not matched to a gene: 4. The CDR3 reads CSVEGTSGIQDTQYF. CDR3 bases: TGCAGCGTTGAAGGGACTAGCGGGATTCAAGATACGCAGTATTTT.

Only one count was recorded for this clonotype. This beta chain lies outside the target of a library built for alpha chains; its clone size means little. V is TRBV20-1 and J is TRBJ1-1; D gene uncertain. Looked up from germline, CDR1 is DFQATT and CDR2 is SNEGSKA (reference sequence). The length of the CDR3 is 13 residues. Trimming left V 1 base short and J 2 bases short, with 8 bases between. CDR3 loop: CSARVSANTEAFF. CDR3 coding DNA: TGCAGTGCTAGAGTTTCGGCAAACACTGAAGCTTTCTTT.

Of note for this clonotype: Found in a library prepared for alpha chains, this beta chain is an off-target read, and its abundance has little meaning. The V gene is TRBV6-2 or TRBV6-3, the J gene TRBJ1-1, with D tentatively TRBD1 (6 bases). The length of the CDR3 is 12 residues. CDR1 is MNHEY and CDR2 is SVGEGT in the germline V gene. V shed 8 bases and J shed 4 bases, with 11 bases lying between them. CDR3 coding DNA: TGTGCCAGCGTAAAACAGGGCACTGAAGCTTTCTTT. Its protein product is CASVKQGTEAFF.

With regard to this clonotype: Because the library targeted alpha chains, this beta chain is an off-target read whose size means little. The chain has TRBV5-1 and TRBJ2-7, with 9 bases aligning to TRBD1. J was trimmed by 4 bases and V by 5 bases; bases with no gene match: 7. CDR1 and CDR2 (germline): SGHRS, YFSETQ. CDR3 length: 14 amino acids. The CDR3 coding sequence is TGCGCCAGCAGTCGGACAGGGGCTAAGTACGAGCAGTACTTC. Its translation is CASSRTGAKYEQYF.

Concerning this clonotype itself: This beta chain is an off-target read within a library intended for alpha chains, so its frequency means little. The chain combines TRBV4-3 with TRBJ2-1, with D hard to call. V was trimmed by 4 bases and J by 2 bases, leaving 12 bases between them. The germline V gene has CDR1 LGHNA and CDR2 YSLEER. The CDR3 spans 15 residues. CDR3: CASSPLTRTYNEQFF. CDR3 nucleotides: TGCGCCAGCAGCCCCTTAACCCGAACCTACAATGAGCAGTTCTTC.

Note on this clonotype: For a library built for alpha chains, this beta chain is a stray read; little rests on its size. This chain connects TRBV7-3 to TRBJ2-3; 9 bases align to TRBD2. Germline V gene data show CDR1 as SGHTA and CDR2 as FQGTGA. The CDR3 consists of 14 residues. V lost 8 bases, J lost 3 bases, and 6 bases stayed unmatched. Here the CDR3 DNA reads TGTGCCAGCCGTCCAGCGGGAGGTACAGATACGCAGTATTTT. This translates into CASRPAGGTDTQYF.

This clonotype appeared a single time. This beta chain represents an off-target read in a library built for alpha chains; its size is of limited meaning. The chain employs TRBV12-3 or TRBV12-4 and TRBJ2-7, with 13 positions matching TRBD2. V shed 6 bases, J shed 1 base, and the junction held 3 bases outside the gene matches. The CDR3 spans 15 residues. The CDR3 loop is CASSRLAGGSYEQYF. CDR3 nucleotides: TGTGCCAGCAGCAGACTAGCGGGAGGTTCCTACGAGCAGTACTTC.

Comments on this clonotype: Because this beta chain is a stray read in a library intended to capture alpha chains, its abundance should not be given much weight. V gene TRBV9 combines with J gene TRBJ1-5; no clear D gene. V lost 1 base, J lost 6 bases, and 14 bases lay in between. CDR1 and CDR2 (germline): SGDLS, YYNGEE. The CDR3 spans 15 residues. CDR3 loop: CASSVSSRIGQPQHF. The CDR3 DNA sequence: TGTGCCAGCAGCGTAAGTTCCAGGATCGGTCAGCCCCAGCATTTT. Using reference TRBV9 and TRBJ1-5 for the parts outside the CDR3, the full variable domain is DSGVTQTPKHLITATGQRVTLRCSPRSGDLSVYWYQQSLDQGLQFLIQYYNGEERAKGNILERFSAQQFPDLHSELNLSSLELGDSALYFCASSVSSRIGQPQHFGDGTRLSIL.

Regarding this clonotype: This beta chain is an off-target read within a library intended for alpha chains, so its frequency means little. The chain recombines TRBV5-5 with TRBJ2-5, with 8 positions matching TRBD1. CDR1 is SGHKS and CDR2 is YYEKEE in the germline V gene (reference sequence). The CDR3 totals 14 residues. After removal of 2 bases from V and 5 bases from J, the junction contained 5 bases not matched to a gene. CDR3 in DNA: TGTGCCAGCAGCTTAGGACAGGGCCGGGAGACCCAGTACTTC. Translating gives CASSLGQGRETQYF.

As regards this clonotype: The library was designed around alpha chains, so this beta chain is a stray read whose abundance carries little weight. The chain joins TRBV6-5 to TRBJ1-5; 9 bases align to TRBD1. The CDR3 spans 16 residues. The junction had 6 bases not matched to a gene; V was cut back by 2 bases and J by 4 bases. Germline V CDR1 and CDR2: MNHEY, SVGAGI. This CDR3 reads CASSYARDRDNQPQHF. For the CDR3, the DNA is TGTGCCAGCAGTTACGCTAGGGACAGGGATAATCAGCCCCAGCATTTT.

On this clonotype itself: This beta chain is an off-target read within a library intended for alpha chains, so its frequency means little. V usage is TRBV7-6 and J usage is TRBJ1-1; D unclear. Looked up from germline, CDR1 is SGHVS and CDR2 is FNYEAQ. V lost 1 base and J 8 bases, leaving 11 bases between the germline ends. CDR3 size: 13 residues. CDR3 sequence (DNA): TGTGCCAGCAGCTTAGAGGAGTCCGGGGAAGCTTTCTTT. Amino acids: CASSLEESGEAFF.

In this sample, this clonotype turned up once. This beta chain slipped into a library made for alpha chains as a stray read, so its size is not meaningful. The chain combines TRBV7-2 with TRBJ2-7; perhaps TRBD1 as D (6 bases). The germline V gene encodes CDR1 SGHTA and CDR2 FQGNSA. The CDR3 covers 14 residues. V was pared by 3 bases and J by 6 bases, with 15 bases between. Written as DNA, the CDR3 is TGTGCCAGCAGCTTCAGGGGAGTCCCGGCCGAGCAGTACTTC. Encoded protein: CASSFRGVPAEQYF.

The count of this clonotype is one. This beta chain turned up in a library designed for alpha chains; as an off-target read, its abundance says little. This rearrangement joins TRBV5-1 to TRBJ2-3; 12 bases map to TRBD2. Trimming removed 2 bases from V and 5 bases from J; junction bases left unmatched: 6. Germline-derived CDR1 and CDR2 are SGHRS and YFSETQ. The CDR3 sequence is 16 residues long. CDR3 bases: TGCGCCAGCAGCTTAAGGACTAGCGGGATCGGAGATACGCAGTATTTT. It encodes CASSLRTSGIGDTQYF.

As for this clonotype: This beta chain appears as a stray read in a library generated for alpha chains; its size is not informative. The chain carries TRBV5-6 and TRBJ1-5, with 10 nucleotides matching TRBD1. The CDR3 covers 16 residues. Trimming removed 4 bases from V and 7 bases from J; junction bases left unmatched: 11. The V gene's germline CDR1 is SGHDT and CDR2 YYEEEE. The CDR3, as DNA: TGTGCCAGCAGCCTAATGACAGGGGGCGCGGAGCAGCCCCAGCATTTT. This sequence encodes CASSLMTGGAEQPQHF.

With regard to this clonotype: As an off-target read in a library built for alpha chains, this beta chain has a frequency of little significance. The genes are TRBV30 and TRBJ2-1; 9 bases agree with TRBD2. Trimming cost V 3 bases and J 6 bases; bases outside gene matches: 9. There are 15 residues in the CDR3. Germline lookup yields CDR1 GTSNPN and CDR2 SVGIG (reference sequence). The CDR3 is CAWRPLAGSANEQFF. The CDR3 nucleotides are TGTGCCTGGAGGCCCCTAGCGGGGTCGGCCAATGAGCAGTTCTTC. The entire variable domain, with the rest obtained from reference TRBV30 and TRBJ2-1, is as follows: SQTIHQWPATLVQPVGSPLSLECTVEGTSNPNLYWYRQAAGRGLQLLFYSVGIGQISSEVPQNLSASRPQDRQFILSSKKLLLSDSGFYLCAWRPLAGSANEQFFGPGTRLTVL.

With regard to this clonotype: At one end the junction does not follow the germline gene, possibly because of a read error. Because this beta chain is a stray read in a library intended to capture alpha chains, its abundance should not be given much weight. CDR3 sequence (DNA): TGTGCCAGCAGTTGGTCGGGGACAGGGGCCGACTTC. It specifies CASSWSGTGADF. V and J are TRBV12-3 or TRBV12-4 and TRBJ2-7, with TRBD1 identical over 10 bases. The CDR3 runs to 12 residues.